One TCR beta chain is described in this entry. With 5 bases clipped from V and 0 bases from J, the junction kept 8 bases outside the gene matches. The CDR3 length is 16 residues. Germline-derived CDR1 and CDR2 are LGHNT and FRNRAP. These data originate in a study of blood T cell repertoires in COVID-19. Study-wide context: The origin of the acute and convalescent COVID-19 samples was the United States, Italy and Spain. Sources were T cells, B-cell-depleted T cells, or PBMCs; the material itself was cDNA or gDNA.

The repertoire was sequenced with immunoSEQ multiplex PCR; TCRdb's copy has only in-frame clones and lacks some. The sample has under 500,000 clones, 80% to 90% seen once. The sample consisted of peripheral blood. This sequence was found in a woman in her thirties with acute or convalescent COVID-19. V is TRBV12-5 and J is TRBJ2-3, with 7 bases identical to TRBD2. For the CDR3, the DNA is TGTGCTAGTGGTGGGAGGGCTTTCTCTAGCACAGATACGCAGTATTTT. This sequence encodes CASGGRAFSSTDTQYF.